This T cell receptor (beta chain) stems from a study of T-cell memory formation after mild COVID-19. Turning to the study itself: The TCR clusters were mostly specific to one donor.

Study findings and constraints: The second-wave clones peaking on day 37 were not confirmed as SARS-CoV-2-specific. There were some responding clones in pre-infection memory, which suggested that cross-reactive memory had joined. The study found contracting CD4+ clones mainly in CM and EM and contracting CD8+ clones in EMRA.

TCRdb reprocessed the 5' RACE reads via MiXCR and lists one record per CDR3 protein. The table records 410,000 or so distinct CDR3 sequences, more than 20% of them present only once. CDR3 size: 14 residues. Deletions cut 5 bases from V and 0 bases from J, with 10 bases between. The germline CDR1 and CDR2 sequences are SEHNR and FQNEAQ (reference sequence). This clonotype was picked up a small number of times. Its antigen is as yet unknown. Material: PBMCs or a T cell subset sorted from them (not recorded which). The chain combines TRBV7-9 with TRBJ1-2; D is unresolved. The receptor comes from an adult woman who had mild COVID-19 (a few samples of this study predate the infection). Cell type and time point are not known. The CDR3, as DNA: TGTGCCAGCAGCCCCAGAGTATCTAACTATGGCTACACCTTC. This encodes CASSPRVSNYGYTF.